The 19 T cell receptor beta chains given below trace back to one sample, sequenced in a study of technical replicates of blood from several donors. The repertoire was sequenced with immunoSEQ multiplex PCR; TCRdb's copy has only in-frame clones and lacks some. The sample yields about 70,000 clones, 90% to 95% seen once. Sequencing was performed on T cells isolated from PBMCs. The receptors here all came from a human donor in good health.

V and J are TRBV15 and TRBJ1-4; a weak D match, TRBD1 (6 bases). CDR1 is LNHNV, CDR2 YYDKDF, per germline (reference sequence). The CDR3 runs 13 residues. Trimming cost V 0 bases and J 8 bases, with 7 bases left between them. CDR3 nucleotides: TGTGCCACCAGCAGAGATAGGGGGGAAAAACTGTTTTTT. Translation: CATSRDRGEKLFF.

The V call is TRBV2, the J call TRBJ2-5, with D uncertain. V lost 7 bases and J 0 bases, leaving 12 bases between the germline ends. The CDR3 has 14 amino acids. Germline V gene data show CDR1 as SNHLY and CDR2 as FYNNEI. The CDR3 coding sequence is TGTGCCAGCAAAACAGACCGGTACCAAGAGACCCAGTACTTC. Residues: CASKTDRYQETQYF.

The chain is built from TRBV19 and TRBJ1-2; D perhaps matches TRBD1 (5 bases). Germline V CDR1 and CDR2: LNHDA, SQIVND (reference sequence). The CDR3 contains 13 residues. Trimming stripped 8 bases from V and 2 bases from J, with 12 bases between. The CDR3 nucleotides are TGTGCCAGTGATGACAGAACCAACTATGGCTACACCTTC. It yields the protein CASDDRTNYGYTF.

The rearrangement joins TRBV2 to TRBJ2-1, with D possibly matching TRBD2 (5 bases). Between the trimmed V and J ends, which lost 3 bases and 3 bases, there was a span of 9 bases. The CDR3 extends over 14 amino acids. In germline, CDR1 is SNHLY, CDR2 FYNNEI. The CDR3 nucleotides are TGTGCCAGCAGTGAGGGAGAAGGCTACAATGAGCAGTTCTTC. It codes for CASSEGEGYNEQFF. Variable domain in full (rest from reference TRBV2 and TRBJ2-1): EPEVTQTPSHQVTQMGQEVILRCVPISNHLYFYWYRQILGQKVEFLVSFYNNEISEKSEIFDDQFSVERPDGSNFTLKIRSTKLEDSAMYFCASSEGEGYNEQFFGPGTRLTVL.

The rearrangement links TRBV4-2 to TRBJ2-1; D might be TRBD2 (6 bases). Trimming cost V 2 bases and J 0 bases, with 11 bases left between them. The CDR3 runs 16 residues. Per the germline V gene, CDR1 is LGHNA and CDR2 is YNFKEQ. CDR3 protein: CASSQLALSSYNEQFF. As DNA, the CDR3 is TGTGCCAGCAGCCAACTAGCGTTAAGCTCCTACAATGAGCAGTTCTTC.

J is TRBJ2-2 and V is TRBV2, with a tentative D call TRBD1 (6 bases). In germline, CDR1 is SNHLY, CDR2 FYNNEI. V shed 4 bases and J shed 6 bases, with 15 bases lying between them. CDR3 length equals 15 residues. CDR3 sequence (DNA): TGTGCCAGCAGTGTAACAGGGTTAGGGGCCGGGGAGCTGTTTTTT. This sequence encodes CASSVTGLGAGELFF.

The genes are TRBV19 and TRBJ1-5, with 7 bases aligning to TRBD1. The V segment lost 6 bases and the J segment 8 bases; nucleotides outside the gene matches: 13. Germline values: CDR1 LNHDA, CDR2 SQIVND (reference sequence). The CDR3 is made up of 15 amino acids. The chain's CDR3 is CASRQTGARSEPQHF. DNA for the CDR3: TGTGCCAGTAGACAAACAGGGGCCCGCTCTGAGCCCCAGCATTTT.

The chain recombines TRBV7-9 with TRBJ2-7; perhaps TRBD1 as D (6 bases). The CDR3 extends over 14 amino acids. Germline V gives CDR1 SEHNR, CDR2 FQNEAQ (reference sequence). V lost 3 bases to trimming and J lost 5 bases, with 14 bases between them. The CDR3 region has the DNA TGTGCCAGCAGCTTGCCGGACAGAGGCCACGAGCAGTACTTC. Amino acid sequence: CASSLPDRGHEQYF. The entire variable domain, with the rest obtained from reference TRBV7-9 and TRBJ2-7, is as follows: DTGVSQNPRHKITKRGQNVTFRCDPISEHNRLYWYRQTLGQGPEFLTYFQNEAQLEKSRLLSDRFSAERPKGSFSTLEIQRTEQGDSAMYLCASSLPDRGHEQYFGPGTRLTVT.

The chain recombines TRBV5-4 with TRBJ1-3; D uncertain. V gave up 0 bases and J gave up 3 bases, with 7 bases separating them. The CDR3 is made up of 14 amino acids. Germline V gene data show CDR1 as SGHNT and CDR2 as YYREEE (reference sequence). The CDR3 DNA follows: TGTGCCAGCAGCTTGGACAGCAGTGGAAACACCATATATTTT. It codes for CASSLDSSGNTIYF.

The chain recombines TRBV27 with TRBJ1-1; 8 bases are shared with TRBD1. Germline CDR1 is MNHEY and CDR2 is SMNVEV (reference sequence). The CDR3 is 15 residues long. J was trimmed by 11 bases and V by 0 bases; bases with no gene match: 11. The CDR3 is CASSLSSPGGGLAFF. The DNA of the CDR3 is TGTGCCAGCAGTTTATCCTCACCAGGGGGCGGTTTGGCTTTCTTT.

This chain links TRBV27 with TRBJ2-7, with 9 bases fitting TRBD1. Germline CDR1 and CDR2: MNHEY and SMNVEV (reference sequence). The V and J ends lost 5 bases and 4 bases, in that order; junction bases with no gene match: 9. The length of the CDR3 is 15 residues. CDR3 coding DNA: TGTGCCAGCAGTAGGGACAGGGTTTCTCAGTACGAGCAGTACTTC. Encoded protein: CASSRDRVSQYEQYF.

J is TRBJ2-7 and V is TRBV7-2, with D maybe TRBD2 (6 bases). Germline loops: CDR1 SGHTA, CDR2 FQGNSA. The CDR3 consists of 13 residues. The ends were cut back, 3 bases at V and 5 bases at J, with 11 bases in the middle. The CDR3 loop reads CASSLGGGHEQYF. Written as DNA, the CDR3 is TGTGCCAGCAGCTTGGGAGGAGGCCACGAGCAGTACTTC.

The chain combines TRBV19 with TRBJ2-7; 7 bases are a match to TRBD2. Germline-derived CDR1 and CDR2 are LNHDA and SQIVND (reference sequence). There are 15 residues in the CDR3. V was clipped by 3 bases and J by 0 bases; unmatched bases: 5. This CDR3 is CASSMVGRASYEQYF. The DNA of the CDR3 is TGTGCCAGTAGTATGGTAGGGAGGGCCTCCTACGAGCAGTACTTC.

V usage is TRBV6-1 and J usage is TRBJ1-5; D remains ambiguous. Germline V gene lookup returns CDR1 MNHNS and CDR2 SASEGT. The CDR3 contains 13 residues. V lost 4 bases, J lost 4 bases, and 8 bases lay in between. DNA of the CDR3: TGTGCCAGCAGTGGAAGCCCAAATCAGCCCCAGCATTTT. Its protein is CASSGSPNQPQHF.

The chain is built from TRBV7-9 and TRBJ1-3; D is ambiguous. With 1 base removed from V and 0 bases from J, the gap between germline ends came to 13 bases. The CDR3 length is 17 residues. Germline lookup yields CDR1 SEHNR and CDR2 FQNEAQ (reference sequence). CDR3 sequence (DNA): TGTGCCAGCAGCTTAGGGCCCTCTGTAAACTCTGGAAACACCATATATTTT. This translates into CASSLGPSVNSGNTIYF.

The rearrangement uses TRBV5-4 and TRBJ2-5; 8 bases fit TRBD2. This CDR3 is 15 amino acids long. The germline CDR1 and CDR2 sequences are SGHNT and YYREEE (reference sequence). Losses at the gene ends were 4 bases for V and 1 base for J; bases not matched to a gene: 6. Here the CDR3 reads CASSPITSGQETQYF. The CDR3 bases are TGTGCCAGCAGCCCAATAACTAGCGGCCAAGAGACCCAGTACTTC.

The CDR3 DNA reads as TGCAGCGTTGCGGGGGGAAAGGAGTGGGGGAGTGTTTACGAGCAGTACTTC. Amino acid sequence: CSVAGGKEWGSVYEQYF. This rearrangement joins TRBV29-1 to TRBJ2-7, with 7 bases identical to TRBD2. Germline V gives CDR1 SQVTM, CDR2 ANQGSEA. The CDR3 loop spans 17 amino acids. V was pared by 4 bases and J by 4 bases, with 19 bases of the junction left unmatched.

V usage is TRBV4-2 and J usage is TRBJ2-7; 10 bases are a match to TRBD2. V was pared by 6 bases and J by 0 bases, with 5 bases of the junction left unmatched. The germline V gene has CDR1 LGHNA and CDR2 YNFKEQ. The CDR3 covers 15 residues. The CDR3 region has the DNA TGTGCCAGCAGACGAACTAGCGGGGACTCCTACGAGCAGTACTTC. Translation: CASRRTSGDSYEQYF.

The chain employs TRBV7-9 and TRBJ2-7; D unclear. Germline CDR1 SEHNR, CDR2 FQNEAQ (reference sequence). Trimming removed 5 bases from V and 0 bases from J, with 17 bases in between. The CDR3 covers 16 residues. The CDR3 region has the DNA TGTGCCAGCAGCCCTCCTGCCGGGTCGGTCTCCTACGAGCAGTACTTC. It codes for CASSPPAGSVSYEQYF. Drawing the rest from reference TRBV7-9 and TRBJ2-7, the complete variable domain is DTGVSQNPRHKITKRGQNVTFRCDPISEHNRLYWYRQTLGQGPEFLTYFQNEAQLEKSRLLSDRFSAERPKGSFSTLEIQRTEQGDSAMYLCASSPPAGSVSYEQYFGPGTRLTVT.